The 24 T cell receptor beta chains below come from one sample, sequenced in a study of regulatory T cells in long-lasting Graves disease (dated by TCRdb to the early 2020s). The method behind the library was multiplex PCR. Instrument on record: Illumina HiSeq 4000. iRepertoire HTBI primers and Arm-PCR amplification of CDR3 regions were used to construct TCR beta libraries. The public reads were run again by TCRdb, first through fastp at Q25 and then through MiXCR, and only productive beta chains were kept. Identical CDR3 protein sequences are pooled into one entry, listed with their most common genes and DNA. The sample contains 500,000 or so distinct CDR3 sequences, approximately 15% of them found a single time. Clones ranked in the top ten supply 17% of the sample. The time point label of this sample denotes: newly diagnosed GD, antithyroid drugs for less than 3 months. RNA was extracted from PBMCs in TRIzol for both TCR sequencing and RNA sequencing.

These data also formed part of another study, on T cells in Graves' hyperthyroidism and ophthalmopathy.

The material sequenced was peripheral blood mononuclear cells (PBMCs), taken at new diagnosis, from a patient treated with antithyroid drugs. The source is a woman between 50 and 59 years old with Graves disease. Donor details come from another sample of the same person, matched by shared clones.

This CDR3 reads CASSLVAGSHNEQFF. The CDR3, as DNA: TGCGCCAGCAGCTTGGTGGCAGGGTCTCACAATGAGCAGTTCTTC. V and J are TRBV5-1 and TRBJ2-1; possibly TRBD1 for D (5 bases). Germline loops: CDR1 SGHRS, CDR2 YFSETQ. The CDR3 loop spans 15 amino acids. With 0 bases removed from V and 5 bases from J, the gap between germline ends came to 12 bases.

This clonotype has a count of ten or more. This chain uses TRBV7-2 with TRBJ2-3; 7 bases are a match to TRBD1. This CDR3 is built from 14 residues. From germline, CDR1 is SGHTA and CDR2 FQGNSA. With V trimmed by 1 base and J by 4 bases, 2 bases remained unmatched. This chain's CDR3 is CASSLVTGADTQYF. The CDR3 DNA is TGTGCCAGCAGCTTAGTCACAGGGGCAGATACGCAGTATTTT.

In the case of this clonotype: This may stem from a read error, because a much larger clone lies one nucleotide away. The conserved phenylalanine or tryptophan is not found at the CDR3 terminus, so this likely reflects a read error. The chain recombines TRBV7-8 with TRBJ2-5, with a possible D match to TRBD2 (6 bases). V lost 6 bases and J lost 0, with 17 bases in between. The CDR3 has 16 residues. Germline CDR1 is SGHVS and CDR2 is FQNEAQ. This chain's CDR3 is CASSFNGGNYQETQYL. For the CDR3, the DNA is TGTGCCAGCAGTTTCAATGGCGGGAACTACCAAGAGACCCAGTACCTC.

This clonotype was seen ten or more times. V and J are TRBV6-1 and TRBJ2-7; possibly TRBD1 for D (5 bases). The CDR3 totals 14 residues. Trimming took 2 bases from V and 3 from J, leaving 11 bases between them. Looked up from germline, CDR1 is MNHNS and CDR2 is SASEGT. The CDR3 region has the DNA TGTGCCAGCAGTGAAAGGCAGGGCCACTACGAGCAGTACTTC. The encoded protein is CASSERQGHYEQYF.

The table lists this clonotype with many counts. V and J are TRBV12-3 or TRBV12-4 and TRBJ2-7; 9 bases are a match to TRBD1. Trimming cost V 4 bases and J 5 bases; bases outside gene matches: 9. The CDR3 has 15 residues. CDR3 region: CASSYPGQGSHEQYF. In DNA, the CDR3 is TGTGCCAGCAGTTATCCGGGACAGGGAAGCCACGAGCAGTACTTC.

This clonotype occurred once. This may arise from a read error, as a much more abundant clone is one base away. V and J are TRBV9 and TRBJ2-7; TRBD2 matches at 11 bases. Germline V gene sequence: CDR1 SGDLS, CDR2 YYNGEE. With 2 bases clipped from V and 7 bases from J, the junction kept 8 bases outside the gene matches. This CDR3 contains 15 residues. The DNA for the CDR3 is TGTGCCAGCAGCGTCCGTAGCGGGAGGGCAGAAGAGCAGTACTTC. This sequence encodes CASSVRSGRAEEQYF.

This rearrangement joins TRBV6-1 to TRBJ1-5; no clear D gene. V was pared by 6 bases and J by 4 bases, with 10 bases between. This CDR3 comprises 13 residues. The germline V gene has CDR1 MNHNS and CDR2 SASEGT. The CDR3 loop reads CASRPQWNQPQHF. CDR3 nucleotides: TGTGCCAGCAGACCCCAATGGAATCAGCCCCAGCATTTT.

This clonotype was recorded at least ten times. The V gene is TRBV6-5, the J gene TRBJ2-1; TRBD2 aligns across 7 bases. CDR1 and CDR2 from the germline V gene are MNHEY and SVGAGI. The CDR3 has 14 amino acids. V gave up 0 bases and J gave up 12 bases; unmatched junction bases: 8. CDR3 nucleotides: TGTGCCAGCAGTTACTCGACTAGCCGCTTAAGGCAGTTCTTC. This translates into CASSYSTSRLRQFF.

This clonotype was found many times. Here the CDR3 reads CASSEAPGDTEAFF. The CDR3 coding sequence is TGTGCCAGCAGTGAAGCCCCAGGAGACACTGAAGCTTTCTTT. The rearrangement uses TRBV2 and TRBJ1-1; D remains ambiguous. CDR3 length equals 14 residues. Deletions cut 0 bases from V and 3 bases from J, with 8 bases between. Germline values: CDR1 SNHLY, CDR2 FYNNEI.

A remark on this clonotype: This is likely an artifact of a read error, given a far larger clone one base away. CDR3 DNA sequence: TGTGCCAGCGCTGGACAGGGGGCTCTCGAGCAGTTCTTC. Translating gives CASAGQGALEQFF. The V gene is TRBV2, the J gene TRBJ2-1; 11 positions agree with TRBD1. This CDR3 contains 13 residues. Germline V lookup: CDR1 SNHLY, CDR2 FYNNEI. Trimming took 8 bases from V and 10 from J; bases not matched to a gene: 7.

This clonotype was detected many times. The chain employs TRBV6-1 and TRBJ1-5; 9 positions match TRBD1. With V trimmed by 10 bases and J by 5 bases, 12 bases remained unmatched. This CDR3 comprises 15 residues. Germline CDR1 reads MNHNS; CDR2 reads SASEGT. The CDR3 protein is CATRGTGSIHQPQHF. The CDR3 coding sequence is TGTGCCACACGGGGGACAGGGTCTATTCATCAGCCCCAGCATTTT.

This sequence joins TRBV10-3 and TRBJ2-7; 9 bases are a match to TRBD2. CDR3 size: 17 residues. Germline trimming cut 3 bases from V and 0 bases from J; bases unmatched to any gene: 9. Germline V gene data show CDR1 as ENHRY and CDR2 as SYGVKD. In DNA form, the CDR3 reads TGTGCCATCAGTGACCGCTCCCGTAGCGGGAGCTCCTACGAGCAGTACTTC. Its protein is CAISDRSRSGSSYEQYF.

This clonotype has just a few counts. V and J are TRBV7-8 and TRBJ2-1; 14 positions match TRBD2. The trim removed 2 bases at V and 9 bases at J, leaving 15 bases unmatched. Germline assignment: CDR1 SGHVS and CDR2 FQNEAQ. The CDR3 is 19 residues long. The CDR3 DNA follows: TGTGCCAGCAGCTTAACCCTCCGACTAGCGGGAGGGCCGGTGTTTGAGCAGTTCTTC. This gives the protein CASSLTLRLAGGPVFEQFF.

This clonotype showed up just a few times. The rearrangement uses TRBV7-2 and TRBJ1-2; no firm D call. Trimming shortened V by 1 base and J by 1 base, and 16 bases separated the two germline ends. Per germline, CDR1 SGHTA and CDR2 FQGNSA. CDR3 length: 17 residues. Here the CDR3 DNA reads TGTGCCAGCAGCTTAGGCCCTACTGGAGGGTTTAACTATGGCTACACCTTC. It yields the protein CASSLGPTGGFNYGYTF.

With respect to this clonotype: A much larger clonotype is one base distant, so this may be a read error. The chain uses TRBV6-1 and TRBJ1-4; tentative D call: TRBD1 (6 bases). CDR3 length: 16 residues. The germline V gene has CDR1 MNHNS and CDR2 SASEGT. V was trimmed by 0 bases and J by 3 bases, leaving 11 bases between them. CDR3 sequence reads: CASSEALGGANEKLFF. In DNA, the CDR3 is TGTGCCAGCAGTGAAGCCCTAGGGGGAGCTAATGAAAAACTGTTTTTT.

This chain joins TRBV25-1 and TRBJ2-7, with 12 bases aligning to TRBD1. V trimming: 7 bases; J trimming: 2 bases; junction bases outside the gene matches: 21. The germline CDR1 and CDR2 sequences are MGHDK and SYGVNS. The CDR3 length is 20 residues. CDR3 DNA: TGTGCCAGCACCACACTTTGTCCGGGACAGGGGGCCCGTGTTACCTACGAGCAGTACTTC. It is translated as CASTTLCPGQGARVTYEQYF.

This clonotype occurred many times. The chain has TRBV30 and TRBJ2-7; 8 positions agree with TRBD2. There are 14 residues in the CDR3. The germline V gene encodes CDR1 GTSNPN and CDR2 SVGIG (reference sequence). V lost 1 base, J lost 3 bases, and 5 bases stayed unmatched. The CDR3 loop reads CAWSGLARNYEQYF. The DNA of the CDR3 is TGTGCCTGGAGTGGACTAGCGAGAAACTACGAGCAGTACTTC.

This clonotype was recorded at least ten times. The V and J genes are TRBV12-3 or TRBV12-4 and TRBJ2-3, with 13 positions matching TRBD2. The trim removed 6 bases at V and 5 bases at J, leaving 11 bases unmatched. The CDR3 length is 17 residues. DNA of the CDR3: TGTGCCAGCAGCCAAGAACTAGCGGGAGGGCCAGGAGATACGCAGTATTTT. It translates to CASSQELAGGPGDTQYF.

The V and J genes are TRBV5-5 and TRBJ1-2; 7 nucleotides align to TRBD1. This CDR3 is built from 15 residues. CDR1 is SGHKS, CDR2 YYEKEE, per germline (reference sequence). V lost 0 bases, J lost 5 bases, and 7 bases stayed unmatched. This CDR3 reads CASSLAWTGGYGYTF. For the CDR3, the DNA is TGTGCCAGCAGCTTGGCCTGGACAGGCGGGTATGGCTACACCTTC.

The V and J genes are TRBV4-1 and TRBJ2-1; possibly TRBD1 or TRBD2 for D (6 bases each). CDR3 length equals 16 residues. V lost 1 base to trimming and J lost 0 bases, with 10 bases between them. From germline, CDR1 is MGHRA and CDR2 YSYEKL. In DNA, the CDR3 is TGCGCCAGCAGCCAAGGTGGAGGGGGCTCCTACAATGAGCAGTTCTTC. This gives the protein CASSQGGGGSYNEQFF.

Ten or more counts support this clonotype. The rearrangement links TRBV28 to TRBJ2-7; the D is unclear. The CDR3 loop spans 13 amino acids. V was cut by 11 bases and J by 0 bases, with 14 bases left in between. Per the germline V gene, CDR1 is MDHEN and CDR2 is SYDVKM. The CDR3 bases are TGTGCCTCCTCGAAGGGCAACTCCTACGAGCAGTACTTC. This sequence encodes CASSKGNSYEQYF.

As regards this clonotype: Given a much more abundant clone one base away, this may be a read error. In DNA, the CDR3 is TGTGCCTGGGGACCGGGACAACTCTACAATGAGCAGTTCTTC. Its protein is CAWGPGQLYNEQFF. The gene calls are TRBV30 and TRBJ2-1; TRBD1 is a possible D gene (6 bases). The CDR3 extends over 14 amino acids. Germline lookup yields CDR1 GTSNPN and CDR2 SVGIG (reference sequence). V gave up 5 bases and J gave up 3 bases, with 14 bases separating them.

This clonotype has a count of ten or more. The CDR3 protein is CASSPKSGGAIPQYF. Here the CDR3 DNA reads TGTGCCAGCAGCCCCAAGTCCGGGGGCGCTATACCCCAGTACTTC. The rearrangement joins TRBV11-2 to TRBJ2-5; D could derive from TRBD1 or TRBD2 (6 bases each). Germline values: CDR1 SGHAT, CDR2 FQNNGV. This CDR3 has 15 amino acids. Trimming took 5 bases from V and 9 from J, leaving 22 bases between them.

This clonotype was recorded a few times. Relative to the germline gene, one junction end is altered; a read error may explain this. The chain has TRBV30 and TRBJ1-5, with 9 bases matching TRBD1. Germline lookup yields CDR1 GTSNPN and CDR2 SVGIG (reference sequence). This CDR3 has 15 amino acids. The CDR3 DNA reads as TGTGCCTGGAGTGCCGGGACAGGGAGGAATCTGCCCCCGCATTTT. Amino acids: CAWSAGTGRNLPPHF.